A single sample gave rise to the 15 T cell receptor beta chains below, sequenced in a study of OX40 agonist ivuxolimab in advanced cancers. TCRdb keeps only in-frame clones here, not all; method: immunoSEQ multiplex PCR. The sample consists of approximately 89,000 clones, roughly 90% of them appearing once. The source material was CD4+ or CD8+ T cells sorted from blood, sampled in a trial of the OX40 agonist ivuxolimab. The receptors were sampled from an adult with an advanced solid tumor such as melanoma, head and neck, liver or kidney cancer.

The chain joins TRBV30 to TRBJ2-7; no reliable D call. Deletions cut 2 bases from V and 0 bases from J, with 8 bases between. Germline V gene sequence: CDR1 GTSNPN, CDR2 SVGIG (reference sequence). The CDR3 is 13 residues long. The chain's CDR3 is CAWSRQNSYEQYF. Here the CDR3 DNA reads TGTGCCTGGAGTCGTCAGAACTCCTACGAGCAGTACTTC.

This clone occurred once. The chain recombines TRBV9 with TRBJ2-6, with 7 bases lining up with TRBD2. The V segment lost 6 bases and the J segment 2 bases; nucleotides outside the gene matches: 11. This CDR3 contains 17 residues. Germline V gene lookup returns CDR1 SGDLS and CDR2 YYNGEE. The CDR3 reads CASTFLGGGAGANVLTF. The CDR3 DNA is TGTGCCAGCACCTTCTTGGGGGGAGGGGCTGGGGCCAACGTCCTGACTTTC.

The CDR3 is CASSSTGGAAYGYTF. In nucleotides, the CDR3 is TGTGCCAGCAGTTCTACAGGGGGCGCAGCCTATGGCTACACCTTC. The chain combines TRBV6-5 with TRBJ1-2; 9 nucleotides line up with TRBD1. CDR3 length equals 15 residues. Germline lookup yields CDR1 MNHEY and CDR2 SVGAGI. The J segment lost 4 bases and the V segment lost 4 bases, leaving 7 bases of the junction unmatched.

The chain joins TRBV5-3 to TRBJ1-4, with a tentative D call TRBD1 (5 bases). TRBV5-3 qualifies as an ORF whose function is uncertain. The CDR3 has 13 amino acids. V was shortened by 4 bases and J by 4 bases, with 8 bases between the two germline ends. DNA of the CDR3: TGTGCCAGAAGCCCAGGGATTAATGAAAAACTGTTTTTT. Its protein is CARSPGINEKLFF.

This chain uses TRBV2 with TRBJ1-4; 8 bases align to TRBD1. Trimming cost V 6 bases and J 4 bases; bases outside gene matches: 4. From germline, CDR1 is SNHLY and CDR2 FYNNEI. This CDR3 has 14 amino acids. CDR3: CASRVTGVNEKLFF. The CDR3 nucleotides are TGTGCCAGCAGGGTGACAGGGGTTAATGAAAAACTGTTTTTT.

V and J are TRBV6-5 and TRBJ2-7; maybe TRBD1 (6 bases). Germline-derived CDR1 and CDR2 are MNHEY and SVGAGI. CDR3 length: 11 residues. Trimming stripped 2 bases from V and 12 bases from J, with 11 bases between. Here the CDR3 reads CASSYAVTGYF. The CDR3 bases are TGTGCCAGCAGTTACGCCGTGACAGGGTACTTC.

The chain recombines TRBV4-1 with TRBJ2-3; TRBD2 agrees at 8 bases. Trimming cost V 6 bases and J 0 bases; bases outside gene matches: 5. CDR1 is MGHRA, CDR2 YSYEKL, per germline. The CDR3 is 15 amino acids. The CDR3 DNA is TGCGCCAGCAGACTAGCGGATACTAGCACAGATACGCAGTATTTT. Translated: CASRLADTSTDTQYF.

The J gene is TRBJ1-3, the V gene TRBV5-4, with 11 positions matching TRBD1. The length of the CDR3 is 14 residues. Germline-derived CDR1 and CDR2 are SGHNT and YYREEE (reference sequence). V was clipped by 2 bases and J by 8 bases; unmatched bases: 3. The CDR3 sequence is CASSLGQGAYTIYF. The CDR3 DNA follows: TGTGCCAGCAGCTTAGGACAGGGGGCATACACCATATATTTT.

This clone showed up just once. V and J are TRBV27 and TRBJ1-1; D is unclear. CDR3 length: 13 amino acids. CDR1 and CDR2 from the germline V gene are MNHEY and SMNVEV (reference sequence). Deletions cut 6 bases from V and 4 bases from J, with 12 bases between. The CDR3 bases are TGTGCCAGCAGGACCGTTGGGCGCACTGAAGCTTTCTTT. This gives the protein CASRTVGRTEAFF.

The J gene is TRBJ2-2, the V gene TRBV6-1, with 8 bases matching TRBD2. Germline CDR1 and CDR2: MNHNS and SASEGT. This CDR3 contains 17 residues. V shed 3 bases and J 7 bases; nucleotides not matched to a gene: 13. The CDR3, as DNA: TGTGCCAGCAGTGACAAGCGGGGGACACTTTTTGGCGGGGAGCTGTTTTTT. Residues: CASSDKRGTLFGGELFF.

This chain joins TRBV9 and TRBJ1-4, with unresolved D. Trimming took 0 bases from V and 5 from J, leaving 14 bases between them. Germline V CDR1 and CDR2: SGDLS, YYNGEE. This CDR3 is 16 amino acids long. CDR3: CASSVDGNSPNEKLFF. Here the CDR3 DNA reads TGTGCCAGCAGCGTAGATGGTAACAGTCCAAATGAAAAACTGTTTTTT.

This chain joins TRBV6-5 and TRBJ1-6; D is possibly TRBD1 (6 bases). Trimming stripped 0 bases from V and 9 bases from J, with 15 bases between. There are 16 residues in the CDR3. Germline V gene sequence: CDR1 MNHEY, CDR2 SVGAGI. This CDR3 is CASSYSIEGGSSPLHF. CDR3 DNA: TGTGCCAGCAGTTACTCGATAGAGGGGGGGAGTTCACCCCTCCACTTT.

The CDR3, as DNA: TGTGCCAGTCAGGGGGCTCAGCAGCCCCAGCATTTT. Its translation is CASQGAQQPQHF. The rearrangement joins TRBV28 to TRBJ1-5; TRBD1 agrees at 8 bases. Germline lookup yields CDR1 MDHEN and CDR2 SYDVKM. This CDR3 region has 12 residues. With 9 bases clipped from V and 7 bases from J, the junction kept 5 bases outside the gene matches. Together with reference TRBV28 and TRBJ1-5, the CDR3 gives the full variable domain: DVKVTQSSRYLVKRTGEKVFLECVQDMDHENMFWYRQDPGLGLRLIYFSYDVKMKEKGDIPEGYSVSREKKERFSLILESASTNQTSMYLCASQGAQQPQHFGDGTRLSIL.

The chain couples TRBV5-1 to TRBJ2-4; D possibly matches TRBD1 or TRBD2 (5 bases each). The V gene's germline CDR1 is SGHRS and CDR2 YFSETQ. V gave up 4 bases and J gave up 11 bases, with 16 bases separating them. This CDR3 comprises 13 residues. CDR3 in DNA: TGCGCCAGCAGCGAGGGACCAGAAAGGGTTCAGTACTTC. Its protein is CASSEGPERVQYF.

V gene TRBV28 combines with J gene TRBJ2-7; TRBD2 agrees at 9 bases. The CDR3 loop spans 14 amino acids. CDR1 is MDHEN and CDR2 is SYDVKM in the germline V gene. V lost 4 bases to trimming and J lost 4 bases; unmatched junction nucleotides: 5. The CDR3 DNA reads as TGTGCCAGCAGTTATAGCGGGGGCGCTTACGAGCAGTACTTC. Protein: CASSYSGGAYEQYF.